This record covers a single T cell receptor beta chain. The antigen is undetermined. Germline CDR1 PRHDT, CDR2 FYEKMQ (reference sequence). This CDR3 region has 13 residues. J gave up 0 bases and V 8 bases, and 3 bases lay outside the gene matches. PCR involved 60 Vbeta and 13 Jbeta primers. Sequencing was performed with immunoSEQ multiplex PCR; in TCRdb, only in-frame clones are kept and a portion is missing. The repertoire includes 200,000 to 250,000 clones, roughly 88% of them detected once, and more than 0.6% sits in the top ten. In nominal health when sampled, donors likely had unrecorded immune exposures nonetheless. This sample was taken from a study of cytomegalovirus exposure and HLA in healthy donors. General observations from the study: A prior analysis recorded that most TCR beta V segments were productive about 87% or about 30% of the time. Altogether, 160 or so TCR beta chains were recorded as cytomegalovirus-associated.

The receptor was derived from a boy younger than 10 in good health and CMV-seronegative. This chain joins TRBV13 and TRBJ2-7; TRBD1 agrees at 8 bases. Sequenced: PBMCs. The CDR3: CASQGASSYEQYF. The DNA for the CDR3 is TGTGCCAGCCAGGGGGCCAGCTCCTACGAGCAGTACTTC.